Listed here are 19 T cell receptor beta chains from one sample, sequenced in a study of T cell changes during pregnancy in multiple sclerosis (dated by TCRdb to between 2018 and 2021). The library came from the immunoSEQ multiplex PCR assay. The clones in this table, taken by TCRdb from immuneACCESS, are in-frame only. Not every clone is retained; where verified, under half of the shortfall comes from an unresolved V gene, and the cause of the rest is unknown. Here the sample has 65,000 to 95,000 clones; 90% to 95% occur a single time. The ten largest clonotypes hold roughly 0.93% of the sample. Sequenced material: peripheral blood, taken in the second trimester of pregnancy. The receptors derive from a female donor in good health, enrolled as a control in a pregnancy study.

The chain is built from TRBV19 and TRBJ1-1, with a tentative D call TRBD1 (5 bases). Germline assignment: CDR1 LNHDA and CDR2 SQIVND (reference sequence). Trimming pared 3 bases from V and 0 bases from J, leaving 11 bases between. This CDR3 comprises 15 residues. The CDR3 loop reads CASSMRDLMNTEAFF. The CDR3, as DNA: TGTGCCAGTAGTATGCGGGACCTAATGAACACTGAAGCTTTCTTT. The full variable domain, in which reference TRBV19 and TRBJ1-1 provide the parts outside the CDR3, is DGGITQSPKYLFRKEGQNVTLSCEQNLNHDAMYWYRQDPGQGLRLIYYSQIVNDFQKGDIAEGYSVSREKKESFPLTVTSAQKNPTAFYLCASSMRDLMNTEAFFGQGTRLTVV.

The chain links TRBV27 to TRBJ2-2; 10 bases line up with TRBD1. V gave up 3 bases and J gave up 5 bases; unmatched junction bases: 6. Germline V gives CDR1 MNHEY, CDR2 SMNVEV (reference sequence). The CDR3 is 16 residues long. The CDR3 region is CASSFRDRGRTGELFF. DNA for the CDR3: TGTGCCAGCAGTTTCCGGGACAGGGGACGAACCGGGGAGCTGTTTTTT.

This chain links TRBV28 with TRBJ1-1; D gene unclear. The length of the CDR3 is 12 residues. V was clipped by 1 base and J by 7 bases, with 7 bases between them. Germline lookup yields CDR1 MDHEN and CDR2 SYDVKM. The CDR3 protein is CASSLLRVEAFF. The CDR3 DNA reads as TGTGCCAGCAGTTTATTACGGGTTGAAGCTTTCTTT.

V gene TRBV11-2 combines with J gene TRBJ1-1, with no clear D. Deletions cut 1 base from V and 1 base from J, with 7 bases between. CDR1 and CDR2 (germline): SGHAT, FQNNGV. This CDR3 contains 14 residues. CDR3 region: CASSLGGPNTEAFF. CDR3 bases: TGTGCCAGCAGCTTAGGAGGTCCGAACACTGAAGCTTTCTTT.

The chain is built from TRBV6-9 and TRBJ2-3; 7 positions match TRBD1. The V gene's germline CDR1 is MNHGY and CDR2 SVAAGI. The V and J ends lost 4 bases and 0 bases, in that order; junction bases with no gene match: 7. The CDR3 contains 16 residues. CDR3 bases: TGTGCCAGCAGTTTGACGGGACAGCCTAGCACAGATACGCAGTATTTT. Its translation: CASSLTGQPSTDTQYF.

This rearrangement joins TRBV9 to TRBJ2-2; 7 nucleotides match TRBD2. The CDR3 is 16 amino acids. Germline V gene lookup returns CDR1 SGDLS and CDR2 YYNGEE. The V segment lost 0 bases and the J segment 5 bases; nucleotides outside the gene matches: 7. The CDR3 reads CASSVVELAPTGELFF. CDR3 coding DNA: TGTGCCAGCAGCGTAGTGGAACTAGCGCCAACCGGGGAGCTGTTTTTT.

The chain is built from TRBV10-3 and TRBJ2-2; 12 bases map to TRBD2. CDR3 size: 16 residues. V was clipped by 0 bases and J by 4 bases; unmatched bases: 0. From germline, CDR1 is ENHRY and CDR2 SYGVKD. CDR3 region: CAISESLAGGTGELFF. The CDR3 DNA reads as TGTGCCATCAGTGAGTCACTAGCGGGAGGCACCGGGGAGCTGTTTTTT.

The chain couples TRBV5-1 to TRBJ1-1; 10 positions agree with TRBD1. There are 16 residues in the CDR3. V was clipped by 4 bases and J by 3 bases; unmatched bases: 9. Germline-derived CDR1 and CDR2 are SGHRS and YFSETQ. CDR3 sequence reads: CASSGGTGVPHTEAFF. CDR3 DNA sequence: TGCGCCAGCAGCGGGGGGACAGGGGTTCCCCACACTGAAGCTTTCTTT.

This clone was seen a handful of times. The V gene is TRBV10-3, the J gene TRBJ1-5, with 7 bases lining up with TRBD1. J was trimmed by 9 bases and V by 2 bases; bases with no gene match: 4. The CDR3 totals 13 residues. The V gene's germline CDR1 is ENHRY and CDR2 SYGVKD. The CDR3 loop reads CAISEPQGGPQHF. The CDR3 DNA reads TGTGCCATCAGTGAGCCGCAGGGGGGGCCCCAGCATTTT.

The chain carries TRBV6-5 and TRBJ1-1; 11 bases match TRBD1. The junction had 8 bases not matched to a gene; V was cut back by 4 bases and J by 4 bases. CDR3 length: 16 residues. Germline-derived CDR1 and CDR2 are MNHEY and SVGAGI. The CDR3 sequence: CASSSDRGRGGTEAFF. The CDR3 DNA reads as TGTGCCAGCAGTTCGGACAGGGGGCGAGGAGGCACTGAAGCTTTCTTT.

V and J are TRBV15 and TRBJ1-2; D call uncertain. The germline V gene encodes CDR1 LNHNV and CDR2 YYDKDF (reference sequence). Deletions cut 0 bases from V and 8 bases from J, with 16 bases between. CDR3 length equals 15 residues. CDR3 loop: CATSREAQFRLGYTF. CDR3 nucleotide sequence: TGTGCCACCAGCAGAGAGGCACAGTTTCGGTTGGGCTACACCTTC. The whole variable domain, remainder taken from reference TRBV15 and TRBJ1-2, is DAMVIQNPRYQVTQFGKPVTLSCSQTLNHNVMYWYQQKSSQAPKLLFHYYDKDFNNEADTPDNFQSRRPNTSFCFLDIRSPGLGDTAMYLCATSREAQFRLGYTFGSGTRLTVV.

The V gene is TRBV5-5, the J gene TRBJ1-1; TRBD1 matches 9 bases. In germline, CDR1 is SGHKS, CDR2 YYEKEE (reference sequence). V was clipped by 2 bases and J by 10 bases; unmatched bases: 18. The CDR3 is made up of 17 amino acids. This CDR3 reads CASSFDPQGQGSLGAFF. CDR3 in DNA: TGTGCCAGCAGCTTCGACCCCCAGGGACAGGGAAGTTTAGGAGCTTTCTTT.

The genes are TRBV7-2 and TRBJ2-4, with D perhaps matching TRBD1 (6 bases). The V end lost 5 bases, the J end lost 7 bases, and 12 bases lay between the germline ends. CDR1 is SGHTA and CDR2 is FQGNSA in the germline V gene. The CDR3 loop spans 13 amino acids. In nucleotides, the CDR3 is TGTGCCAGCAGCGAAGGACAGTACAACATTCAGTACTTC. Its translation: CASSEGQYNIQYF.

This chain joins TRBV2 and TRBJ2-5; 9 bases fit TRBD1. V was clipped by 3 bases and J by 0 bases; unmatched bases: 2. Germline assignment: CDR1 SNHLY and CDR2 FYNNEI. The CDR3 has 15 residues. The CDR3: CASSETGGYQETQYF. The CDR3 DNA follows: TGTGCCAGCAGTGAGACAGGGGGGTACCAAGAGACCCAGTACTTC. Looking up the rest from reference TRBV2 and TRBJ2-5 gives the full variable domain: EPEVTQTPSHQVTQMGQEVILRCVPISNHLYFYWYRQILGQKVEFLVSFYNNEISEKSEIFDDQFSVERPDGSNFTLKIRSTKLEDSAMYFCASSETGGYQETQYFGPGTRLLVL.

The J gene is TRBJ2-7, the V gene TRBV10-3; 7 bases agree with TRBD1. CDR3 size: 13 residues. J lost 3 bases, V lost 4 bases, and 3 bases had no gene match. CDR1 is ENHRY, CDR2 SYGVKD, per germline. CDR3 residues: CAISAGTDYEQYF. The CDR3 region has the DNA TGTGCCATCAGTGCTGGGACAGACTACGAGCAGTACTTC.

The V gene is TRBV2, the J gene TRBJ2-5; D is unresolved. Trimming left V 6 bases short and J 5 bases short, with 22 bases between. This CDR3 has 16 residues. The germline CDR1 and CDR2 sequences are SNHLY and FYNNEI. The CDR3 sequence: CASSAQVALTRETQYF. In DNA form, the CDR3 reads TGTGCCAGCAGCGCCCAGGTGGCGCTAACAAGGGAGACCCAGTACTTC. Full variable domain (rest looked up from reference TRBV2 and TRBJ2-5): EPEVTQTPSHQVTQMGQEVILRCVPISNHLYFYWYRQILGQKVEFLVSFYNNEISEKSEIFDDQFSVERPDGSNFTLKIRSTKLEDSAMYFCASSAQVALTRETQYFGPGTRLLVL.

The genes are TRBV5-1 and TRBJ2-3; 7 nucleotides match TRBD1. The CDR3 has 16 residues. Germline-derived CDR1 and CDR2 are SGHRS and YFSETQ. With V trimmed by 4 bases and J by 2 bases, 10 bases remained unmatched. CDR3 nucleotides: TGCGCCAGCAGCCCGGACAGGAACAGCCTCACAGATACGCAGTATTTT. Its translation is CASSPDRNSLTDTQYF.

The V call is TRBV14, the J call TRBJ1-4, with a tentative D call TRBD1 (5 bases). V was clipped by 0 bases and J by 13 bases, with 18 bases between them. This CDR3 contains 15 residues. CDR1 is SGHDN, CDR2 FVKESK, per germline. The CDR3 nucleotides are TGTGCCAGCAGCCAAGATACAGGTCAATTGGGTTTACTGTTTTTT. Translation: CASSQDTGQLGLLFF.

A note on this clone: This sample includes further DNA sequences coding for the same CDR3. This chain joins TRBV5-1 and TRBJ2-7; TRBD1 matches 7 bases. V lost 1 base, J lost 3 bases, and 1 base stayed unmatched. Germline V gene data show CDR1 as SGHRS and CDR2 as YFSETQ. The CDR3 runs 13 residues. The CDR3, as DNA: TGCGCCAGCAGCTTGAGGGACAGCTACGAGCAGTACTTC. Translation gives CASSLRDSYEQYF. Full variable domain (outside the CDR3, taken from reference TRBV5-1 and TRBJ2-7): KAGVTQTPRYLIKTRGQQVTLSCSPISGHRSVSWYQQTPGQGLQFLFEYFSETQRNKGNFPGRFSGRQFSNSRSEMNVSTLELGDSALYLCASSLRDSYEQYFGPGTRLTVT.